What follows are 17 T cell receptor beta chains derived from one specimen sequenced in a study of sequential checkpoint blockade in melanoma. Assay: immunoSEQ multiplex PCR; the TCRdb copy retains only in-frame clones and omits some. This table has 1,200 to 1,500 clones, more than 60% appearing once. Treatment specified: randomized to nivolumab then ipilimumab (arm A) or the reverse (arm B). Specimen: CD8+ T cells sorted from blood (inferred from file names), collected from a patient given nivolumab and ipilimumab in sequence. The origin of the receptors is a human patient with melanoma. Some clones in this sample may be carry-over from other donors' samples.

This clone was detected only a few times. This chain uses TRBV13 with TRBJ1-4; maybe TRBD1 (5 bases). The CDR3 runs 14 residues. The germline CDR1 and CDR2 sequences are PRHDT and FYEKMQ (reference sequence). Trimming removed 6 bases at V and 5 bases at J, with 13 bases between. This CDR3 reads CASSNDRVNEKLFF. The CDR3 DNA reads TGTGCCAGCAGTAACGACAGAGTGAATGAAAAACTGTTTTTT.

This clone came up a few times. The chain employs TRBV7-9 and TRBJ2-7, with D perhaps matching TRBD1 (6 bases). The V end lost 2 bases, the J end lost 5 bases, and 13 bases lay between the germline ends. CDR3 length equals 14 residues. The germline CDR1 and CDR2 sequences are SEHNR and FQNEAQ (reference sequence). The CDR3 spells CASSLPLDRNEQYF. The CDR3 nucleotides read TGTGCCAGCAGCTTACCCCTAGACAGGAACGAGCAGTACTTC. The variable domain in full, with the rest retrieved from reference TRBV7-9 and TRBJ2-7, is DTGVSQNPRHKITKRGQNVTFRCDPISEHNRLYWYRQTLGQGPEFLTYFQNEAQLEKSRLLSDRFSAERPKGSFSTLEIQRTEQGDSAMYLCASSLPLDRNEQYFGPGTRLTVT.

V gene TRBV9 combines with J gene TRBJ2-3, with TRBD2 matching 10 bases. The germline CDR1 and CDR2 sequences are SGDLS and YYNGEE. V lost 0 bases, J lost 6 bases, and 7 bases stayed unmatched. The CDR3 covers 16 residues. The CDR3 is CASSVVASGGRDTQYF. CDR3 bases: TGTGCCAGCAGCGTAGTGGCTAGCGGGGGTCGGGATACGCAGTATTTT.

The chain employs TRBV7-3 and TRBJ1-2; a weak D match, TRBD1 (5 bases). V dropped 2 bases and J dropped 8 bases, with 15 bases sitting between them. This CDR3 has 14 amino acids. Germline assignment: CDR1 SGHTA and CDR2 FQGTGA. CDR3 nucleotide sequence: TGTGCCAGCAGCTTACATCCAGGGAAGTGGGGCTACACCTTC. Encoded protein: CASSLHPGKWGYTF. Drawing the rest from reference TRBV7-3 and TRBJ1-2, the complete variable domain is GAGVSQTPSNKVTEKGKYVELRCDPISGHTALYWYRQSLGQGPEFLIYFQGTGAADDSGLPNDRFFAVRPEGSVSTLKIQRTERGDSAVYLCASSLHPGKWGYTFGSGTRLTVV.

The rearrangement links TRBV27 to TRBJ2-7; D might be TRBD2 (6 bases). There are 15 residues in the CDR3. The V gene's germline CDR1 is MNHEY and CDR2 SMNVEV (reference sequence). V gave up 5 bases and J gave up 2 bases, with 16 bases separating them. The chain's CDR3 is CASSPTGGRTYEQYF. Here the CDR3 DNA reads TGTGCCAGCAGTCCCACCGGGGGTAGAACCTACGAGCAGTACTTC.

The chain combines TRBV4-3 with TRBJ2-3; D is possibly TRBD2 (6 bases). The germline V gene encodes CDR1 LGHNA and CDR2 YSLEER. The CDR3 has 15 residues. V lost 1 base and J 2 bases, leaving 10 bases between the germline ends. For the CDR3, the DNA is TGCGCCAGCAGCCAAGGGGCGGGGAACACAGATACGCAGTATTTT. The encoded protein is CASSQGAGNTDTQYF.

The chain has TRBV4-1 and TRBJ2-1; 7 nucleotides line up with TRBD2. With 1 base clipped from V and 4 bases from J, the junction kept 4 bases outside the gene matches. This CDR3 is built from 15 residues. Germline CDR1 reads MGHRA; CDR2 reads YSYEKL. The CDR3 here is CASSQGPAGYNEQFF. CDR3 DNA sequence: TGCGCCAGCAGCCAAGGCCCAGCGGGGTACAATGAGCAGTTCTTC.

The chain couples TRBV7-2 to TRBJ1-4; no clear D gene. CDR1 and CDR2 (germline): SGHTA, FQGNSA. The CDR3 runs to 14 residues. Trimming removed 1 base at V and 5 bases at J, with 8 bases between. CDR3 DNA sequence: TGTGCCAGCAGCTTAGTACTAGGGAATGAAAAACTGTTTTTT. Residues: CASSLVLGNEKLFF.

The table lists this clone with a few counts. The V call is TRBV6-1, the J call TRBJ2-3; the match to TRBD2 covers 13 bases. The CDR3 consists of 16 residues. In germline, CDR1 is MNHNS, CDR2 SASEGT. Losses at the gene ends were 2 bases for V and 3 bases for J; bases not matched to a gene: 2. CDR3 in amino acids: CASSETLAGGTDTQYF. DNA for the CDR3: TGTGCCAGCAGTGAAACACTAGCGGGGGGGACAGATACGCAGTATTTT.

The table lists this clone with a few counts. The rearrangement links TRBV13 to TRBJ2-7, with D perhaps matching TRBD1 (5 bases). The germline gives CDR1 PRHDT, CDR2 FYEKMQ (reference sequence). This CDR3 is built from 14 residues. The ends were cut back, 1 base at V and 3 bases at J, with 10 bases in the middle. The CDR3 nucleotides read TGTGCCAGCAGCTTAGTTGACAGCAACTACGAGCAGTACTTC. Protein: CASSLVDSNYEQYF.

This chain joins TRBV29-1 and TRBJ1-6, with D perhaps TRBD1 (6 bases). The germline V gene encodes CDR1 SQVTM and CDR2 ANQGSEA. The CDR3 extends over 13 amino acids. V lost 7 bases and J lost 9, with 16 bases in between. CDR3 bases: TGCAGCGCTCGGGGGGGGGCTGGTTCACCCCTCCACTTT. Its protein product is CSARGGAGSPLHF.

V and J are TRBV27 and TRBJ2-3, with D possibly matching TRBD2 (5 bases). The germline CDR1 and CDR2 sequences are MNHEY and SMNVEV (reference sequence). CDR3 size: 13 residues. The V end lost 6 bases, the J end lost 0 bases, and 7 bases lay between the germline ends. The CDR3 sequence: CASREDSTDTQYF. The CDR3, as DNA: TGTGCCAGCAGGGAGGACAGCACAGATACGCAGTATTTT.

This clone was seen only once. The rearrangement joins TRBV5-6 to TRBJ2-5; 8 bases line up with TRBD1. The CDR3 contains 15 residues. The junction had 8 bases not matched to a gene; V was cut back by 5 bases and J by 2 bases. CDR1 and CDR2 from the germline V gene are SGHDT and YYEEEE. CDR3 sequence reads: CASSPIGQGQETQYF. CDR3 bases: TGTGCCAGCAGTCCGATTGGACAGGGACAAGAGACCCAGTACTTC.

The chain is built from TRBV6-5 and TRBJ1-5; tentative D call: TRBD1 (6 bases). V lost 2 bases and J lost 1, with 6 bases in between. This CDR3 contains 14 residues. Germline V CDR1 and CDR2: MNHEY, SVGAGI. As DNA, the CDR3 is TGTGCCAGCAGTTACGGACAGAGCAATCAGCCCCAGCATTTT. Translated, it gives CASSYGQSNQPQHF.

The genes are TRBV28 and TRBJ1-2, with D possibly TRBD1 on 5 matching bases. The CDR3 consists of 13 residues. Germline V gives CDR1 MDHEN, CDR2 SYDVKM. V shed 3 bases and J shed 6 bases, with 11 bases lying between them. The CDR3 protein is CASSFPGRNGYTF. The CDR3 nucleotides read TGTGCCAGCAGTTTTCCAGGGAGGAATGGCTACACCTTC.

This chain connects TRBV15 to TRBJ2-7; 8 bases agree with TRBD1. The CDR3 is made up of 15 amino acids. V was pared by 3 bases and J by 5 bases, with 9 bases of the junction left unmatched. Germline-derived CDR1 and CDR2 are LNHNV and YYDKDF (reference sequence). This chain's CDR3 is CATSSPGTGLNEQYF. The DNA for the CDR3 is TGTGCCACCAGCAGTCCCGGGACAGGTCTGAACGAGCAGTACTTC.

This clone was picked up a small number of times. This chain links TRBV6-1 with TRBJ1-5; D is ambiguous. The germline CDR1 and CDR2 sequences are MNHNS and SASEGT. The CDR3 has 14 residues. Trimming stripped 3 bases from V and 6 bases from J, with 12 bases between. CDR3 in amino acids: CASSETLEGQPQHF. As DNA, the CDR3 is TGTGCCAGCAGTGAGACCCTGGAGGGTCAGCCCCAGCATTTT.